This is a list of T cell receptor beta chains from one sample in a study of blood T cell repertoires in COVID-19. Some clones are missing from TCRdb's copy, which holds only in-frame ones; the method was immunoSEQ multiplex PCR. Among fewer than 650,000 clones, around 90% were seen once, and the ten largest hold less than 9.5%. The material sequenced was peripheral blood. The receptors were sampled from a woman aged 45-60 years with COVID-19, enrolled during active disease. Each CDR3 is given with its conserved first and last residue. D genes are given only for firm matches.

CDR3 protein	J gene	V gene	D gene
CAGRSLAGEEFF	TRBJ2-1	TRBV12-3/TRBV12-4	TRBD2
CASRVYVGARDTEAFF	TRBJ1-1	TRBV7-9	.
CASSEARETANTGELFF	TRBJ2-2	TRBV6-1	.
CASSRTGGVNTEAFF	TRBJ1-1	TRBV2	.
CASSVEGVSEAFF	TRBJ1-1	TRBV9	.
CASLYGAGGSYEQYF	TRBJ2-7	TRBV6-6	TRBD2
CASSLNGDGNTIYF	TRBJ1-3	TRBV5-1	.
CASGSRTGVETQYF	TRBJ2-5	TRBV12-5	TRBD1
CASSLLSLNTEAFF	TRBJ1-1	TRBV27	.
CASRRGGESGELFF	TRBJ2-2	TRBV9	.
CAWGSGASYEQYF	TRBJ2-7	TRBV30	.
CASSLVGREQYF	TRBJ2-7	TRBV5-4	.
CASTWTGYNQPQHF	TRBJ1-5	TRBV6-5	TRBD1
CASLAQGGFEAFF	TRBJ1-1	TRBV6-6	.
CASSQRAWGSTQYF	TRBJ2-3	TRBV10-1	.
CASSLVAGGYTF	TRBJ1-2	TRBV13	.
CASSMMFSSSGDTEAFF	TRBJ1-1	TRBV19	.
CASRRGEGNQPQHF	TRBJ1-5	TRBV6-5	.
CAGGGRPTDEGYTF	TRBJ1-2	TRBV28	.
CASSSGGYGYTF	TRBJ1-2	TRBV3-1/TRBV3-2	.
CASGGGGNEQFF	TRBJ2-1	TRBV27	TRBD2
CASSVTGGQPQHF	TRBJ1-5	TRBV7-9	TRBD1
CASSGGQLFSTNEKLFF	TRBJ1-4	TRBV19	.
CASSARTGLREKLFF	TRBJ1-4	TRBV10-2	TRBD1
CASSTERYYEQYF	TRBJ2-7	TRBV5-6	.
CAWSAAPSGGFYEQYF	TRBJ2-7	TRBV30	TRBD1
CASSPDRGYNEQFF	TRBJ2-1	TRBV13	.
CASSLGSGAGRKYF	TRBJ2-7	TRBV5-4	TRBD2
CASSLRSDTPNEQFF	TRBJ2-1	TRBV4-1	.
CASSQERRILPYEQYF	TRBJ2-7	TRBV14	.
CAWSSTNTEAFF	TRBJ1-1	TRBV30	.
CASSEDRRPNTGELFF	TRBJ2-2	TRBV9	TRBD1
CASSRVIGGTTFYEQYF	TRBJ2-7	TRBV7-9	TRBD2
CASMRETNTEAFF	TRBJ1-1	TRBV2	.
CASSPSEGSPLGYTF	TRBJ1-2	TRBV11-2	.
CATSRDLREGYTF	TRBJ1-2	TRBV15	.
CASSSGVDQPQHF	TRBJ1-5	TRBV5-4	.
CASSSDRAGEKLFF	TRBJ1-4	TRBV5-1	TRBD1
CASSPLQGLNTEAFF	TRBJ1-1	TRBV3-1/TRBV3-2	.
CASSPGLAGGQETQYF	TRBJ2-5	TRBV7-7	TRBD2
CASSQVLAGVPLNTGELFF	TRBJ2-2	TRBV3-1/TRBV3-2	TRBD2
CASSARGGKGTGELFF	TRBJ2-2	TRBV9	.
CASSLVTWGAGANVLTF	TRBJ2-6	TRBV11-2	.
CASSQNQPQHF	TRBJ1-5	TRBV6-5	.
CAISDTGGNTGELFF	TRBJ2-2	TRBV10-3	TRBD1
CASSIGYGGGNTQYF	TRBJ2-3	TRBV19	TRBD2
CASSYSQQNSPLHF	TRBJ1-6	TRBV6-5	.
CASSLAGGYEKLFF	TRBJ1-4	TRBV5-1	.
CASSPHGENTEAFF	TRBJ1-1	TRBV5-1	.
CASSHISRAEAFF	TRBJ1-1	TRBV4-1	.
CASSLGQGFGELFF	TRBJ2-2	TRBV5-6	.
CASSEGAGPHQPQHF	TRBJ1-5	TRBV6-1	.
CATIPRASNTEAFF	TRBJ1-1	TRBV10-3	.
CASSAGGMDTEAFF	TRBJ1-1	TRBV2	TRBD1
CSANYGVGYTF	TRBJ1-2	TRBV20-1	.